The entry that follows covers one TCR beta chain sequence. Its antigen is currently not known. No qualities accompany the bases; no much larger clone lies one base away. CD8 naive samples consisted of CD45RO-negative cells that were positively selected for CCR7, yielding a CD45RA+CCR7+ population without TemRA cells. Healthy HIV-negative adults with no recently reported acute infections or vaccinations were included as donors. Only Caucasian adults living in Nashville, Tennessee, USA were represented among the donors. Blood was collected by leukapheresis, and PBMCs were isolated by Ficoll-Histopaque density gradient centrifugation and then cryopreserved in liquid nitrogen vapor phase. Purity and quantity of every magnetically sorted T cell population were checked by analytical flow cytometry. Genomic DNA was isolated from each sorted fraction and quantified by UV absorbance on a Nanodrop 2000c. The data are from a study of shared clonotypes between healthy human individuals (dated by TCRdb to about 2020). In the study overall: The cohort included three men and a couple of women between 18 and 49 years of age. Blood TCR repertoires of a handful of healthy adults were deeply sequenced to estimate repertoire size and the extent of clonotype sharing between individuals. To increase sequencing depth and limit assay-specific biases, different laboratories used diverse techniques to prepare libraries and sequence TCR repertoires. Between about 0.94 and 10 billion PBMCs per donor were obtained by leukapheresis. Per donor, three plates each were used for CD4 naive and CD4 memory, two for CD8 naive, and one for CD8 memory. Paper-wide results and their limitations: Compared with non-shared clonotypes, the clonotypes found in all four sorted-subset donors had higher generation probabilities. Sampling was limited to blood, and TCR repertoires in tissue likely differ from TCR repertoires in blood. Naive subsets generally had larger estimated clonotype richness than memory subsets did. Because the study included only a small number of donors, the genetic and exposure-history diversity represented was limited. Pairwise subsampling indicated that sequencing depth was expected to affect the degree of clonotype sharing among donors. Incomplete sequencing was indicated by rarefaction of sorted-subset datasets, despite the large sequencing depth. Across a handful of donors, roughly 5.1% of naive CD4, roughly 3.5% of naive CD8, around 2.5% of memory CD4, and approximately 0.4% of memory CD8 clonotypes were shared.

TCR CDR3 regions were amplified from genomic DNA by multiplex PCR using the deep immunoSEQ assay. For each cell subset, the extracted genomic DNA was distributed evenly across all wells of several immunoSEQ 96-well plates, and each plate served as one replicate. For sorted subsets, approximately 210 ng of genomic DNA, equivalent to around 31,000 T cell genomes, went into each replicate PCR. The purified libraries were quantified using a Qubit 3.0 fluorometer, sized with a Bioanalyzer 2100, and then quantified again using the KAPA Library Quantification kit. A separate single-read 150-cycle Illumina NextSeq 550 flow cell was used to sequence each immunoSEQ 96-well plate. As for the authors' bioinformatics: Because the immunoSEQ output held only junctional sequences and lacked quality scores, the filtering could not match the filtering applied to full-length reads. To assign V/J genes and CDR3, sequences were annotated against IMGT germline references using PyIR, a Python wrapper for IgBLAST v1.9. Reads were removed for weak V/J assignments (E-value above 1e-6), missing CDR3, stop codons, out-of-frame junctions, or ambiguous translated residues. V3J clonotypes were defined by identical inferred V gene, J gene, and CDR3 amino acid sequence. To compute the percentage overlap between repertoires, the number of shared unique clonotypes was divided by the size of the smaller repertoire. Repertoire richness was assessed with RTK rarefaction, the Chao1 estimator, and Recon v2.1 estimates of unobserved clonotypes. OLGA was used to compute generation probabilities for all TCRbeta clonotypes that the gDNA method yielded from a few donors. TCRdb carries this immuneACCESS record with in-frame sequences only. Its versions omit some clonotypes, under half of them owing to an unresolved V gene in the studies checked, with the rest unexplained. That table gives V, J and clone size, and the DNA gave D and trimming. The sample table contains 2 million or so clones; only one count was recorded for over 85% of them. 0.9% to 1.4% of the sample goes to the ten largest clones.

V is pared back by 0 bases and J by 1 base, with 13 bases lying between the germline termini. Reading from cysteine to phenylalanine, the CDR3 counts 16 amino acids. Only the CDR3 region is kept as DNA, spanning 48 bases read in frame from base 1. Via the germline V gene, CDR1 is MNHEY and CDR2 SVGAGI. Sequencing input: naive CD8+ T cells sorted from blood. The cell subset or site label here, explained by the study, means: CD45RA+CCR7+. This chain joins TRBV6-5 to TRBJ2-7, and possibly TRBD1, on 5 matching bases. This TCR was sampled from a man aged 18 to 35 in good health. The CDR3 protein is CASSYSANRPSYEQYF. Here is the DNA: TGTGCCAGCAGTTACTCGGCCAACAGGCCTTCCTACGAGCAGTACTTC.